The clone carrying this T cell receptor beta chain showed up just a few times. In the original processing: Estimates of nucleated cell counts were drawn from the amplification of reference gene primers. Sequencing was performed with immunoSEQ multiplex PCR; in TCRdb, only in-frame clones are kept and a portion is missing. Clone size and V and J calls were adopted from that table, with D and trimming inferred from the DNA. The sample carries about half a million clones, approximately 86% recorded once. The sample comes from a study of blood T cell repertoires in COVID-19. In the study overall: The origin of the acute and convalescent COVID-19 samples was the United States, Italy and Spain.

Those who participated ranged in age from roughly 18 to 89 years and resided in about two dozen US areas. In assigning cohorts, the study relied on participant-reported clinical history. V lost 1 base, J lost 0 bases, and 9 bases lay in between. Germline CDR1 is PRHDT and CDR2 is FYEKMQ (reference sequence). There are 15 residues in the CDR3. The genes are TRBV13 and TRBJ1-1, with D possibly being TRBD1 (6 bases). Input material: PBMCs or T cells enriched from blood (not recorded which). The TCR comes from a woman aged 55-75 years who had recovered from COVID-19. In nucleotides, the CDR3 is TGTGCCAGCAGCTTAGTAGGACAGCTGAACACTGAAGCTTTCTTT. It yields the protein CASSLVGQLNTEAFF.